Sequencing of this T cell receptor (beta chain) was carried out in a study of cytomegalovirus exposure and HLA in healthy donors. PCR was performed using 60 Vbeta and 13 Jbeta primers. Original handling: It was a later analysis that counted about 80 million unique TCR beta chains, of which 9 million to 13 million were shared. Only in-frame clones appear in the TCRdb table, and some are missing; sequencing was by immunoSEQ multiplex PCR. Clone size and the V and J calls come from that table; the DNA yielded D and trimming. The table lists 150,000 to 200,000 clones, under 80% of them singletons. The junction had 8 bases not matched to a gene; V was cut back by 1 base and J by 4 bases. CDR1 and CDR2 from the germline V gene are SGDLS and YYNGEE. The CDR3 spans 18 residues. Samples came from healthy bone marrow donors. Recording of this donor's CMV serostatus was not done.

Sequencing used PBMCs. V gene TRBV9 combines with J gene TRBJ2-6, with TRBD2 identical over 10 bases. The clonotype comes from a human donor in good health. The CDR3: CASSVLSGGALGANVLTF. CDR3 bases: TGTGCCAGCAGCGTATTGAGCGGGGGGGCCCTCGGGGCCAACGTCCTGACTTTC.